This is a list of T cell receptor beta chains from one sample in a study of T cells after posttransplantation cyclophosphamide. The repertoire was sequenced with immunoSEQ multiplex PCR; TCRdb's copy has only in-frame clones and lacks some. The sample includes about 39,000 clones, none of them occurring once. Sequenced material: PBMCs. These receptors came from a woman aged 45-59 years in good health and a related stem cell transplant donor. Both conserved end residues are part of each CDR3. A D gene is named only where the DNA matches it firmly. Clone size is stated in some rows and not others, as once, few, many or a class when expanded.

>-|TRBJ1-6|-|TRBV11-2
TGTGCCAGCAGCTTAGATGCGAGACAGAGGCCCTTTAGGTCCCTCCACTTT
CASSLDARQRPFRSLHF
>-|TRBJ1-1|-|TRBV28
TGTGCCACCCAGTCCGGGCAGGGGACCGTGAACACTGAAGCTTTCTTT
CATQSGQGTVNTEAFF
>many|TRBJ1-2|-|TRBV14
TGTGCCAGCAGCCAAGAATATCTGGGCTCAGGCAACTATGGCTACACCTTC
CASSQEYLGSGNYGYTF
>many|TRBJ2-5|-|TRBV6-6
TGTGCCAGCAGTCGGACAGCTAACCAAGAGACCCAGTACTTC
CASSRTANQETQYF
>many|TRBJ2-3|TRBD2|TRBV4-1
TGCGCCAGCAGCCAGAACCTAGCGGGGGGCACAGATACGCAGTATTTT
CASSQNLAGGTDTQYF
>many|TRBJ2-2|-|TRBV18
TGTGCCAGCTCACCGCCCAGTCCCGGATCGGGGGAGGTGGACACCGGGGAGCTGTTTTTT
CASSPPSPGSGEVDTGELFF
>few|TRBJ1-5|-|TRBV29-1
TGCAGCGTTGCGCCGACGGATAGCAATCGGCCCCAGCATTTT
CSVAPTDSNRPQHF
>many|TRBJ1-5|-|TRBV7-8
TGTGCCAGCAGCTTAGGTTCTATCAGGGATGTAAGCAATCAGCCCCAGCATTTT
CASSLGSIRDVSNQPQHF
>many|TRBJ2-7|-|TRBV2
TGTGCCAGCAGCGCCTACTACGAGCAGTACTTC
CASSAYYEQYF
>many|TRBJ2-2|TRBD2|TRBV28
TGTGCCAGCAGTTTATATACAGCGGGGGGCACCGGGGAGCTGTTTTTT
CASSLYTAGGTGELFF
>many|TRBJ2-7|-|TRBV21-1
TGTGCCAGCAGCCCGCGCTGGGAGCAGTACTTC
CASSPRWEQYF
>few|TRBJ1-2|-|TRBV6-5
TGTGCCAGCAGTTCTACAGGGTCCTATGGCTACACCTTC
CASSSTGSYGYTF
>many|TRBJ2-3|-|TRBV9
TGTGCCAGCAGCGTAGACATCCGGGGGGATACGCAGTATTTT
CASSVDIRGDTQYF
>-|TRBJ2-7|TRBD1|TRBV10-3
TGTGCCATCAGTGAGCCACGGACAGGGTACTCCTACGAGCAGTACTTC
CAISEPRTGYSYEQYF
>many|TRBJ1-2|-|TRBV19
TGTGCCAGTAGTATCCCCGGCGGATTACTTGGCTACACCTTC
CASSIPGGLLGYTF